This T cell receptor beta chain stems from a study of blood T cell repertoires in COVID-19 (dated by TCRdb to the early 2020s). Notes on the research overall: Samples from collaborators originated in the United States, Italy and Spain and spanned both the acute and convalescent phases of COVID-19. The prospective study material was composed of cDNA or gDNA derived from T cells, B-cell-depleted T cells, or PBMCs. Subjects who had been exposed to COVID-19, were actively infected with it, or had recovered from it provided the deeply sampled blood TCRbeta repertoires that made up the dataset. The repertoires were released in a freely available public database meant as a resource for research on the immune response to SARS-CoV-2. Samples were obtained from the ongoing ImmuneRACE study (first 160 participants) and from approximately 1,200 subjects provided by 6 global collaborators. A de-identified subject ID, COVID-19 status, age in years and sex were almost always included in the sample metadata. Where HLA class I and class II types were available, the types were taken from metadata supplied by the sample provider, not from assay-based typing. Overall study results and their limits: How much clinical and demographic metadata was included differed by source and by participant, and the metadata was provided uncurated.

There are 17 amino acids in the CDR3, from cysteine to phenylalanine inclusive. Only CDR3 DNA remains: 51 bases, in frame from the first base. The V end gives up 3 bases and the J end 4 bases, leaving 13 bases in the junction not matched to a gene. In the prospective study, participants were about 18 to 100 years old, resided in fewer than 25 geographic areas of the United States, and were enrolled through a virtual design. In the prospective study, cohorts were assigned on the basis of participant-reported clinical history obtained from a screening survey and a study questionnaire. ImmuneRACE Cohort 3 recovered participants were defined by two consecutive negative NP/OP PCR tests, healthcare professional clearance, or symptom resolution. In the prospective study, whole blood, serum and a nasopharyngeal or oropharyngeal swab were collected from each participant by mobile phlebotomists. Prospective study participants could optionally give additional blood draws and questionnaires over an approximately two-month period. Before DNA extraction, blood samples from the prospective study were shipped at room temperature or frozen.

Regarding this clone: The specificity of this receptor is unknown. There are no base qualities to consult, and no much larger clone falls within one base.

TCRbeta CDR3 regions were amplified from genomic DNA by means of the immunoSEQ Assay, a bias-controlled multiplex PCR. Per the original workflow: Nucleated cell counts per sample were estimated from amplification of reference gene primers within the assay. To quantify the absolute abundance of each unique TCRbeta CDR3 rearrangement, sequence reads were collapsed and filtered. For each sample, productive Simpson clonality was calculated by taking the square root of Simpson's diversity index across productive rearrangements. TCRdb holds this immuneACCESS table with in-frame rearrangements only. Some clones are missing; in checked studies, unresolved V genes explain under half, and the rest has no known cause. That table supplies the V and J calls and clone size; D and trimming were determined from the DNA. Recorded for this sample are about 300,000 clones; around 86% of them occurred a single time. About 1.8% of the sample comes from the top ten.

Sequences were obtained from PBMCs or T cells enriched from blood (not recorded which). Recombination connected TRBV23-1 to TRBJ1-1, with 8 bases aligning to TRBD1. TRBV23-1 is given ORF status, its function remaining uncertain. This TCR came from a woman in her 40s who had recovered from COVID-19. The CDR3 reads CASSHQGQGGKGTEAFF. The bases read TGCGCCAGCAGTCATCAAGGACAGGGCGGGAAAGGCACTGAAGCTTTCTTT.